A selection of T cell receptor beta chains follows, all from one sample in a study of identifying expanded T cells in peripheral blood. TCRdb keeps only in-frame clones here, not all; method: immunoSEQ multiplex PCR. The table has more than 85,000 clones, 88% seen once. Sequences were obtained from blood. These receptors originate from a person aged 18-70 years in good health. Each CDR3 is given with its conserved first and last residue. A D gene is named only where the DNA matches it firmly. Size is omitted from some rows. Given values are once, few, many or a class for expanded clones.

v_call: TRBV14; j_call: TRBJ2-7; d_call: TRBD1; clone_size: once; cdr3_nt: TGTGCCAGCAGCCAACAATTGACCGGGACAGGGAGCGACGAGCAGTACTTC; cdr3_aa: CASSQQLTGTGSDEQYF
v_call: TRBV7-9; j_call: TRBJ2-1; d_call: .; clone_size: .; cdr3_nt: TGTGCCAGCAGCTTCGGTAGCAACCATGAGCAGTTCTTC; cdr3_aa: CASSFGSNHEQFF
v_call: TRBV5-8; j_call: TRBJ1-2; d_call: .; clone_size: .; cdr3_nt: TGTGCCAGCAGCCCGGACAGAGCTAACTATGGCTACACCTTC; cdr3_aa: CASSPDRANYGYTF
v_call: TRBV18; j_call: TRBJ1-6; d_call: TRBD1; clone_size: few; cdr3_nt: TGTGCCAGCTCGCGGGACAGGTCGCCCCTCCACTTT; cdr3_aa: CASSRDRSPLHF
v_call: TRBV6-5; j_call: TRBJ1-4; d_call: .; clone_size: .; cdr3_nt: TGTGCCAGCAGTTACGATCCGGGGGAAGAAGAAAAACTGTTTTTT; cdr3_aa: CASSYDPGEEEKLFF
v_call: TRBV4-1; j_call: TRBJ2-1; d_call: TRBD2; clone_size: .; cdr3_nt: TGCGCCAGCAGCCAAGCTTGGACTAGTGGGTACAATGAGCAGTTCTTC; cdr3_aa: CASSQAWTSGYNEQFF
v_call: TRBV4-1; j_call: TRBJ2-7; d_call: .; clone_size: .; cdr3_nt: TGCGCCAGCAGTCCCCAGGGTGGGGATTACGAGCAGTACTTC; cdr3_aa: CASSPQGGDYEQYF
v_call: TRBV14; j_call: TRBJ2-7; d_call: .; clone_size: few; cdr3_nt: TGTGCCAGCAGCGAAGTACGTTTGTACGAGCAGTACTTC; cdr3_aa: CASSEVRLYEQYF
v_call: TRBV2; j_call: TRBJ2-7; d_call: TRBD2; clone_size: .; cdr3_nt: TGTGCCAGCACCGACCCTAGCGGGCGCTACGAGCAGTACTTC; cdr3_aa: CASTDPSGRYEQYF
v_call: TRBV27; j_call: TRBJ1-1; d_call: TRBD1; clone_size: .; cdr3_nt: TGTGCCAGCAATGATGCCGGGACAGGGGCCCACACTGAAGCTTTCTTT; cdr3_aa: CASNDAGTGAHTEAFF
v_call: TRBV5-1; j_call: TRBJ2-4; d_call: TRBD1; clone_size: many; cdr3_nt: TGCGCCAGCAGCGTTTCGTCCGGGACAGGGAACATTCAGTACTTC; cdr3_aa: CASSVSSGTGNIQYF
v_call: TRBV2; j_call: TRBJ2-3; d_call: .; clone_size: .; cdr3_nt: TGTGCCAGCAGTGTAGCAGATACGCAGTATTTT; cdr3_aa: CASSVADTQYF
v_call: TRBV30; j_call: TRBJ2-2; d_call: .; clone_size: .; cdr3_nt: TGTGCCTGGAGTGGGGATAACAAGAACACCGGGGAGCTGTTTTTT; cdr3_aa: CAWSGDNKNTGELFF
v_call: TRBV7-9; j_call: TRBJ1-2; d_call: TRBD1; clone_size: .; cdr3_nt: TGTGCCAGCAGCTTCGCCGACAGGGCCGCCTATGGCTACACCTTC; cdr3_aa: CASSFADRAAYGYTF
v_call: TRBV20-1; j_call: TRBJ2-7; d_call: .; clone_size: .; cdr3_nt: TGCAGTGCTAAGGGTGGCGAGCAGTACTTC; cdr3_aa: CSAKGGEQYF
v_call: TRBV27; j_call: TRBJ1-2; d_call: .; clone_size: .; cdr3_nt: TGTGCCAGCAGTTCGTACTTGGGGGGGCAGAACTATGGCTACACCTTC; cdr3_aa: CASSSYLGGQNYGYTF
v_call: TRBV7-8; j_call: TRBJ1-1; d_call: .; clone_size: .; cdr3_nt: TGTGCCAGCAGCCCAGACCGACGAGTGACTTTCTTT; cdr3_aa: CASSPDRRVTFF
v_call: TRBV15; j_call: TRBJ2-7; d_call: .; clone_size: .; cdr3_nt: TGTGCCACCAGCCCCCTCTATCTTACAGGAAATTACGAGCAGTACTTC; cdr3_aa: CATSPLYLTGNYEQYF
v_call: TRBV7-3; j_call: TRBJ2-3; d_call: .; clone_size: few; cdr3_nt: TGTGCCAGCAGCTTAGATCCGGAGAGAGATACGCAGTATTTT; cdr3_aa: CASSLDPERDTQYF
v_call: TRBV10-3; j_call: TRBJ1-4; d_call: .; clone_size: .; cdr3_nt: TGTGCCATCAGTGAAGACACCAGCCCAACTAATGAAAAACTGTTTTTT; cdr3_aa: CAISEDTSPTNEKLFF
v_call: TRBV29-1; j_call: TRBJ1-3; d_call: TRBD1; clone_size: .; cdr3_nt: TGCAGCGTTACGAGACAGGGAGGGACTGGAAACACCATATATTTT; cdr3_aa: CSVTRQGGTGNTIYF
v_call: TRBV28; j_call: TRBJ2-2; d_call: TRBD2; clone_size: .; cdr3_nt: TGTGCCAGCAGTTTCGGGAGGGCCGGGGAGCTGTTTTTT; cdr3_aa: CASSFGRAGELFF
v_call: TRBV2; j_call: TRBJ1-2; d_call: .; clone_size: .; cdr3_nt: TGTGCCAGCAGTAAGCGGACGGGCAACTATGGCTACACCTTC; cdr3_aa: CASSKRTGNYGYTF
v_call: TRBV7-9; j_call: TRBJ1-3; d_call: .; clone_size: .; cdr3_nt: TGTGCCAACCTTGGGGGCTTGGGGACATCTGGAAACACCATATATTTT; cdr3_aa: CANLGGLGTSGNTIYF
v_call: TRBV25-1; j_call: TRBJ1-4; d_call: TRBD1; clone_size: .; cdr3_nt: TGTGCCAGCAGTGAGTCGGGCTTGGCAGGGGGCGGAAAACTGTTTTTT; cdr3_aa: CASSESGLAGGGKLFF
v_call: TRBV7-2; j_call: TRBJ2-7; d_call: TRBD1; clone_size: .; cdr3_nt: TGTGCCAGCAGCGTCGTATCCGGGACAGGGTCCTACGAGCAGTACTTC; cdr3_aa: CASSVVSGTGSYEQYF
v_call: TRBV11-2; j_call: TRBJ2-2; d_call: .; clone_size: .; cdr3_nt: TGTGCCAGCAGCCTCCTCGGAGTAGCCACCGGGGAGCTGTTTTTT; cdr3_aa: CASSLLGVATGELFF
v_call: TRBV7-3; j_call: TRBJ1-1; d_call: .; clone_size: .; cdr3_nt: TGTGCCAGCAGCTTGGCCATGAACACTGAAGCTTTCTTT; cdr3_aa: CASSLAMNTEAFF
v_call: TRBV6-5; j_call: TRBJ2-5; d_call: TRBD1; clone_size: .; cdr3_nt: TGTGCCAGCAGTTACTTGACAGGGGGAGAGACCCAGTACTTC; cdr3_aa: CASSYLTGGETQYF
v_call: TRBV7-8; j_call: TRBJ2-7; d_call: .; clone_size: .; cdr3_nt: TGTGCCAGCAGCCTTAGGCGGTCGCAGGGGGGTATTTACGAGCAGTACTTC; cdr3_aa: CASSLRRSQGGIYEQYF
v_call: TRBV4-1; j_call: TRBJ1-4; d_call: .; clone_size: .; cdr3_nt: TGCGCCAGCAGCCAAGAACCCTACAGTGCAACTAATGAAAAACTGTTTTTT; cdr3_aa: CASSQEPYSATNEKLFF
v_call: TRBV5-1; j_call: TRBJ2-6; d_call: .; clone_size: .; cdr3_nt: TGCGCCAGCCAAAAACAGACCTCTGGGGCCAACGTCCTGACTTTC; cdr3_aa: CASQKQTSGANVLTF
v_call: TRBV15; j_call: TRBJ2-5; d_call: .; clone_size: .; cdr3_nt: TGTGCCACCAGCAGAGATAAAGGGGCGAAGGAGACCCAGTACTTC; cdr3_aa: CATSRDKGAKETQYF
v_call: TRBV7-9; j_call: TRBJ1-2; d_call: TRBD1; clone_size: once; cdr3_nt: TGTGCCAGCAGCCCTCCGGGACAGGGGGCTTGGGGGTATGGCTACACCTTC; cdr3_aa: CASSPPGQGAWGYGYTF
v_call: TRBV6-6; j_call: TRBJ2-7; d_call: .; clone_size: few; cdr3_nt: TGTGCCAGCAGTAAGGACAGTCCGAGGAGCCAGTACTTC; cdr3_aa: CASSKDSPRSQYF
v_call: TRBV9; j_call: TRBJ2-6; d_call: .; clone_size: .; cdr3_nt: TGTGCCAGCAGCGTCGGCTCCGGGGCCAACGTCCTGACTTTC; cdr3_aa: CASSVGSGANVLTF
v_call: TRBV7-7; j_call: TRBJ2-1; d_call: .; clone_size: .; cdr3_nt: TGTGCCAGCAGCTTGGCACCTTACAATGAGCAGTTCTTC; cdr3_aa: CASSLAPYNEQFF
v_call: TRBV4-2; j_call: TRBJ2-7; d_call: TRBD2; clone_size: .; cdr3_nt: TGTGCCAGCAGCCTGGGACTAGCGGGGTCTTTCTCCTACGAGCAGTACTTC; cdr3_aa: CASSLGLAGSFSYEQYF
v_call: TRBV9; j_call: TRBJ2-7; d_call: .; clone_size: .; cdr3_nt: TGTGCCAGCAGCGTAGAGTCCGGGACGCCCTACGAGCAGTACTTC; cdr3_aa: CASSVESGTPYEQYF
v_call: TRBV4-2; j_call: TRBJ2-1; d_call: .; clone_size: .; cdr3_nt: TGTGCCAGCAGCCAGGACCATGTTAAAAACAATGAGCAGTTCTTC; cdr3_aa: CASSQDHVKNNEQFF
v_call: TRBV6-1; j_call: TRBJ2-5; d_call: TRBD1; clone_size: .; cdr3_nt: TGTGCCAGCAGGACAGGGCAGGCAGAGACCCAGTACTTC; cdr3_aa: CASRTGQAETQYF
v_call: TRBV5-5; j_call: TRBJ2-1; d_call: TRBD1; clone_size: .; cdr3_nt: TGTGCCAGCAGCGCCGGGACAGGGTCTAATGAGCAGTTCTTC; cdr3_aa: CASSAGTGSNEQFF
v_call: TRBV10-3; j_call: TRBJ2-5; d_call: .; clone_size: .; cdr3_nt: TGTGCCATCAGTGTACAGATAGAAGAGACCCAGTACTTC; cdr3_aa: CAISVQIEETQYF
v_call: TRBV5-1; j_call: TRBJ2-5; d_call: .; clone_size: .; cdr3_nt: TGCGCCAGCACGGAGGATTGGGGGACCCAGTACTTC; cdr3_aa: CASTEDWGTQYF
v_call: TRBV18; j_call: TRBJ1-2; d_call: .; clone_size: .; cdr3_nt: TGTGCCAGCTCGACCGAGTTCATGGAGGTCTATGGCTACACCTTC; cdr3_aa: CASSTEFMEVYGYTF
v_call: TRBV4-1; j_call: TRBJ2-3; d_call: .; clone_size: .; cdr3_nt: TGCGCCAGCAGCCAAGAACCCGGGGACACAGATACGCAGTATTTT; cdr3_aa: CASSQEPGDTDTQYF
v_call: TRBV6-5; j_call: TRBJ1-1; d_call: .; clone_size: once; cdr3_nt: TGTGCCAGCAGTTATTCCAGGGATACTGAAGCTTTCTTT; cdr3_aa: CASSYSRDTEAFF
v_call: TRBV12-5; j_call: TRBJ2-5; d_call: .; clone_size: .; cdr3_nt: TGTGCTAGTGGTTTGGGTCTGTCCGGAGAAGAGACCCAGTACTTC; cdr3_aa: CASGLGLSGEETQYF
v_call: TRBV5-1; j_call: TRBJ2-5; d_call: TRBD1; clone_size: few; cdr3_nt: TGCGCCAGCAGCTCGGGACAGACCCTTCAAGAGACCCAGTACTTC; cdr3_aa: CASSSGQTLQETQYF
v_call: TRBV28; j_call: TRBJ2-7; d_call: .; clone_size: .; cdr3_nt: TGTGCCAGCAGTTCAGGGGCGGGGGCCAGCTCCTACGAGCAGTACTTC; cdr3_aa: CASSSGAGASSYEQYF
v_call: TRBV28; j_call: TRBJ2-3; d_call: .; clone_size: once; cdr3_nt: TGTGCCAGCAGTCCTGGGGGTTCGGGGCAGGGAACAGATACGCAGTATTTT; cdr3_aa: CASSPGGSGQGTDTQYF
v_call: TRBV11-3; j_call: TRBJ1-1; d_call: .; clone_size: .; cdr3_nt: TGTGCCAGCAGCCTAGAACGACAGACTGAAGCTTTCTTT; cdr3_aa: CASSLERQTEAFF
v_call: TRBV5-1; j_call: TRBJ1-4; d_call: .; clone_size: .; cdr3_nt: TGCGCCAGCAGCCTGGGGATGGACGGTGAAAAACTGTTTTTT; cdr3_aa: CASSLGMDGEKLFF
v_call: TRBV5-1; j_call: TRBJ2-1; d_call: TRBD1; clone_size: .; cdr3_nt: TGCGCCAGCAGCCCGGGACAGACATCCTACAATGAGCAGTTCTTC; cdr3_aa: CASSPGQTSYNEQFF
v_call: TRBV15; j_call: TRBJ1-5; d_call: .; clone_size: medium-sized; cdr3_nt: TGTGCCACCAGCAGCCCAGTCTCTAGCAATCAGCCCCAGCATTTT; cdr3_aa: CATSSPVSSNQPQHF